These 20 T cell receptor beta chains were sequenced from one sample in a study of shared clonotypes between healthy human individuals. Positively selected for CCR7, the CD45RO-negative cells used as naive CD8 cells excluded terminally differentiated effector memory CD45RA+ cells. The assay was immunoSEQ multiplex PCR, and TCRdb's table has in-frame clones only and misses some. The sample includes over 750,000 clones, roughly 96% of them seen just once. The sequenced material came from naive CD8+ T cells sorted from blood. The receptors derive from a man aged 25-45 years in good health.

The rearrangement uses TRBV6-1 and TRBJ2-7, with 12 bases identical to TRBD2. J was trimmed by 1 base and V by 3 bases; bases with no gene match: 4. The V gene's germline CDR1 is MNHNS and CDR2 SASEGT. This CDR3 spans 16 amino acids. The CDR3 DNA follows: TGTGCCAGCAGTGACCTAGCGGGAGGGACTTCCTACGAGCAGTACTTC. The encoded protein is CASSDLAGGTSYEQYF.

This clone was seen once. The chain employs TRBV7-3 and TRBJ2-3; TRBD1 or TRBD2 may be the D gene (5 bases each). Between the trimmed V and J ends, which lost 5 bases and 6 bases, there was a span of 24 bases. Germline V gene lookup returns CDR1 SGHTA and CDR2 FQGTGA. The CDR3 covers 17 residues. CDR3 DNA: TGTGCCAGCAGCCTGAAACTCCGGGACCCCCTCTCGGATACGCAGTATTTT. This sequence encodes CASSLKLRDPLSDTQYF. Combining the CDR3 with reference TRBV7-3 and TRBJ2-3 gives the whole variable domain GAGVSQTPSNKVTEKGKYVELRCDPISGHTALYWYRQSLGQGPEFLIYFQGTGAADDSGLPNDRFFAVRPEGSVSTLKIQRTERGDSAVYLCASSLKLRDPLSDTQYFGPGTRLTVL.

The chain links TRBV2 to TRBJ2-7; the D gene could be TRBD1 or TRBD2 (5 bases each). The V end was cut by 8 bases, the J end by 3 bases, with 11 bases between. CDR3 length equals 12 residues. The germline V gene encodes CDR1 SNHLY and CDR2 FYNNEI. CDR3 in amino acids: CASQGRLYEQYF. DNA for the CDR3: TGTGCCAGCCAGGGACGGCTCTACGAGCAGTACTTC.

This clone occurred once. Other DNA sequences within the sample encode an identical CDR3. The chain couples TRBV9 to TRBJ2-7, with D hard to call. This CDR3 contains 13 residues. V was trimmed by 0 bases and J by 0 bases, leaving 4 bases between them. Germline V CDR1 and CDR2: SGDLS, YYNGEE. DNA of the CDR3: TGTGCCAGCAGCGTAGGTTCCTCCTACGAGCAGTACTTC. Its protein product is CASSVGSSYEQYF. The variable domain in full, with the rest retrieved from reference TRBV9 and TRBJ2-7, is DSGVTQTPKHLITATGQRVTLRCSPRSGDLSVYWYQQSLDQGLQFLIQYYNGEERAKGNILERFSAQQFPDLHSELNLSSLELGDSALYFCASSVGSSYEQYFGPGTRLTVT.

This chain joins TRBV5-3 and TRBJ2-2; 8 bases align to TRBD1. TRBV5-3 is noted as an ORF with a role that remains uncertain. With 2 bases clipped from V and 4 bases from J, the junction kept 19 bases outside the gene matches. CDR3 length: 20 amino acids. The CDR3 reads CARSLGQGGDPRMVTGELFF. The CDR3 region has the DNA TGTGCCAGAAGCTTAGGACAGGGCGGCGATCCACGAATGGTCACCGGGGAGCTGTTTTTT.

The chain employs TRBV29-1 and TRBJ2-1; 13 nucleotides line up with TRBD2. The J segment lost 8 bases and the V segment lost 7 bases, leaving 8 bases of the junction unmatched. The germline gives CDR1 SQVTM, CDR2 ANQGSEA. The CDR3 sequence is 14 residues long. The CDR3 here is CSATSGRAGDEQFF. CDR3 sequence (DNA): TGCAGCGCCACTAGCGGGAGGGCCGGAGATGAGCAGTTCTTC.

The chain recombines TRBV4-3 with TRBJ2-7; tentatively, D is TRBD2 (6 bases). CDR3 length: 15 residues. The V gene's germline CDR1 is LGHNA and CDR2 YSLEER. Trimming cost V 0 bases and J 3 bases, with 12 bases left between them. The chain's CDR3 is CASSQEGGPYYEQYF. The CDR3 DNA reads TGCGCCAGCAGCCAAGAGGGGGGTCCCTACTACGAGCAGTACTTC.

The chain joins TRBV7-6 to TRBJ2-5; 8 nucleotides match TRBD1. The CDR3 length is 15 residues. Per the germline V gene, CDR1 is SGHVS and CDR2 is FNYEAQ. V gave up 6 bases and J gave up 2 bases; unmatched junction bases: 8. This CDR3 reads CASRLGTGHQETQYF. For the CDR3, the DNA is TGTGCCAGCAGGCTCGGGACAGGCCATCAAGAGACCCAGTACTTC. The variable domain in full, completed from reference TRBV7-6 and TRBJ2-5, reads GAGVSQSPRYKVTKRGQDVALRCDPISGHVSLYWYRQALGQGPEFLTYFNYEAQQDKSGLPNDRFSAERPEGSISTLTIQRTEQRDSAMYRCASRLGTGHQETQYFGPGTRLLVL.

The chain employs TRBV7-3 and TRBJ2-1, with a weak D call TRBD2 (6 bases). Germline-derived CDR1 and CDR2 are SGHTA and FQGTGA. V lost 5 bases and J lost 7, with 21 bases in between. This CDR3 spans 16 amino acids. The CDR3 here is CASSDGLGGRQNEQFF. CDR3 coding DNA: TGTGCCAGCAGCGACGGATTAGGAGGGAGGCAAAATGAGCAGTTCTTC.

This sequence joins TRBV7-7 and TRBJ2-7; D is ambiguous. V was pared by 5 bases and J by 5 bases, with 19 bases between. Germline CDR1 and CDR2: SSHAT and FNYEAQ (reference sequence). The CDR3 length is 15 residues. The DNA of the CDR3 is TGTGCCAGCAGCCTAGAGGTGGCACCTTCCCACGAGCAGTACTTC. Amino acids: CASSLEVAPSHEQYF.

The chain combines TRBV19 with TRBJ2-1; 7 bases match TRBD1. The germline gives CDR1 LNHDA, CDR2 SQIVND (reference sequence). V dropped 6 bases and J dropped 6; count of bases not matched to a gene: 14. This CDR3 comprises 16 residues. The CDR3 sequence: CASSPIEGAYFNEQFF. The CDR3 bases are TGTGCCAGTAGCCCGATTGAGGGGGCTTATTTCAATGAGCAGTTCTTC.

The V gene is TRBV11-1, the J gene TRBJ2-7; 8 bases are a match to TRBD2. V lost 5 bases and J lost 1; bases outside the gene matches: 10. CDR1 SGHAT and CDR2 FQDESV come from the germline V gene (reference sequence). The CDR3 has 16 residues. The CDR3 sequence: CASSPFPAGASYEQYF. CDR3 in DNA: TGTGCCAGCAGCCCTTTTCCAGCGGGAGCGTCCTACGAGCAGTACTTC. Looking up the rest from reference TRBV11-1 and TRBJ2-7 gives the full variable domain: EAEVAQSPRYKITEKSQAVAFWCDPISGHATLYWYRQILGQGPELLVQFQDESVVDDSQLPKDRFSAERLKGVDSTLKIQPAELGDSAMYLCASSPFPAGASYEQYFGPGTRLTVT.

On this clone itself: Other DNA sequences in the sample encode the same CDR3. This chain links TRBV28 with TRBJ1-1, with TRBD1 as a possible D gene (5 bases). V shed 2 bases and J shed 1 base, with 5 bases lying between them. Germline V gene sequence: CDR1 MDHEN, CDR2 SYDVKM. The CDR3 spans 13 residues. Here the CDR3 reads CASSLGANTEAFF. In nucleotides, the CDR3 is TGTGCCAGCAGTTTAGGGGCGAACACTGAAGCTTTCTTT.

The chain carries TRBV10-3 and TRBJ1-1, with unresolved D. Trimming took off 3 bases at V and 4 bases at J, with 9 bases between the two ends. This CDR3 has 13 residues. The V gene's germline CDR1 is ENHRY and CDR2 SYGVKD. In nucleotides, the CDR3 is TGTGCCATCAGTGACTCAGGTTTCACTGAAGCTTTCTTT. Amino acids: CAISDSGFTEAFF.

The chain recombines TRBV13 with TRBJ2-1; possibly TRBD2 for D (6 bases). In germline, CDR1 is PRHDT, CDR2 FYEKMQ (reference sequence). V shed 2 bases and J shed 4 bases, with 9 bases lying between them. The CDR3 runs to 14 residues. CDR3: CASSLPAGYNEQFF. The CDR3 coding sequence is TGTGCCAGCAGCTTACCCGCGGGGTACAATGAGCAGTTCTTC.

V is TRBV9 and J is TRBJ1-5, with D tentatively TRBD1 (6 bases). Germline assignment: CDR1 SGDLS and CDR2 YYNGEE. The CDR3 spans 15 residues. Trimming cost V 1 base and J 3 bases, with 11 bases left between them. CDR3 nucleotides: TGTGCCAGCAGCGTAACCGCAGGGGACAATCAGCCCCAGCATTTT. Translating it yields CASSVTAGDNQPQHF.

With regard to this clone: Other DNA sequences of this sample code for an identical CDR3. The V call is TRBV9, the J call TRBJ2-3; D is ambiguous. There are 12 residues in the CDR3. CDR1 is SGDLS and CDR2 is YYNGEE in the germline V gene. Trimming took off 0 bases at V and 5 bases at J, with 4 bases between the two ends. CDR3 nucleotides: TGTGCCAGCAGCGTAGGGGTAGATACGCAGTATTTT. Translating gives CASSVGVDTQYF.

The chain links TRBV11-2 to TRBJ2-1; D unresolved. CDR1 is SGHAT, CDR2 FQNNGV, per germline. V lost 2 bases, J lost 8 bases, and 13 bases lay in between. This CDR3 is built from 14 residues. The CDR3 here is CASSLFPSGDEQFF. The CDR3 region has the DNA TGTGCCAGCAGCTTATTTCCCTCTGGGGATGAGCAGTTCTTC.

This chain uses TRBV7-6 with TRBJ2-1; 12 bases agree with TRBD2. This CDR3 spans 14 amino acids. Germline lookup yields CDR1 SGHVS and CDR2 FNYEAQ. Germline trimming cut 3 bases from V and 7 bases from J; bases unmatched to any gene: 1. DNA of the CDR3: TGTGCCAGCAGCTTGACTAGCGGGAGTAATGAGCAGTTCTTC. This codes for CASSLTSGSNEQFF.

This chain joins TRBV5-4 and TRBJ2-7; 11 bases match TRBD2. This CDR3 has 15 amino acids. Germline CDR1 and CDR2: SGHNT and YYREEE (reference sequence). The J segment lost 5 bases and the V segment lost 0 bases, leaving 4 bases of the junction unmatched. CDR3 in amino acids: CASSLGSSGRDEQYF. Here the CDR3 DNA reads TGTGCCAGCAGCTTGGGTAGTAGCGGGAGGGACGAGCAGTACTTC.